The next 32 T cell receptor beta chains were all read from a single sample in a study of cytomegalovirus exposure and HLA in healthy donors. Sequencing was performed with immunoSEQ multiplex PCR; in TCRdb, only in-frame clones are kept and a portion is missing. The sample has about 120,000 clones, more than 75% seen once. The sequencing input was PBMCs. Source of these receptors: a woman aged 25 to 39 in good health and CMV-seronegative.

This clone was seen a few times. The chain links TRBV5-4 to TRBJ1-1, with no clear D. Looked up from germline, CDR1 is SGHNT and CDR2 is YYREEE (reference sequence). Trimming pared 1 base from V and 4 bases from J, leaving 11 bases between. This CDR3 is built from 14 residues. CDR3 nucleotides: TGTGCCAGCAGCTTGCCGGGGATACTCACTGAAGCTTTCTTT. It translates to CASSLPGILTEAFF.

This chain uses TRBV10-3 with TRBJ2-1; D gene unclear. V was pared by 8 bases and J by 6 bases, with 11 bases between. This CDR3 has 12 residues. Germline lookup yields CDR1 ENHRY and CDR2 SYGVKD. The CDR3 reads CAIGDPGNEQFF. DNA of the CDR3: TGTGCCATCGGAGACCCGGGCAATGAGCAGTTCTTC.

The genes are TRBV9 and TRBJ2-5; D is possibly TRBD1 (5 bases). The V end was cut by 4 bases, the J end by 5 bases, with 15 bases between. From germline, CDR1 is SGDLS and CDR2 YYNGEE. The CDR3 runs to 14 residues. In DNA, the CDR3 is TGTGCCAGCAGCTACGGACCGAAGGGGGAGACCCAGTACTTC. Encoded protein: CASSYGPKGETQYF. The entire variable domain, with the rest obtained from reference TRBV9 and TRBJ2-5, is as follows: DSGVTQTPKHLITATGQRVTLRCSPRSGDLSVYWYQQSLDQGLQFLIQYYNGEERAKGNILERFSAQQFPDLHSELNLSSLELGDSALYFCASSYGPKGETQYFGPGTRLLVL.

The rearrangement uses TRBV4-3 and TRBJ1-1, with D uncertain. V lost 4 bases and J 0 bases, leaving 12 bases between the germline ends. The CDR3 is made up of 15 amino acids. The V gene's germline CDR1 is LGHNA and CDR2 YSLEER. The CDR3: CASSLNFNLNTEAFF. CDR3 nucleotides: TGCGCCAGCAGCCTAAACTTTAACCTGAACACTGAAGCTTTCTTT.

J is TRBJ2-7 and V is TRBV5-5, with TRBD2 as a possible D gene (5 bases). Germline assignment: CDR1 SGHKS and CDR2 YYEKEE (reference sequence). This CDR3 has 13 amino acids. Trimming removed 2 bases at V and 3 bases at J, with 9 bases between. The CDR3 nucleotides read TGTGCCAGCAGCTTTGGACGGGGCTACGAGCAGTACTTC. It yields the protein CASSFGRGYEQYF. The full variable domain, with the rest looked up from reference TRBV5-5 and TRBJ2-7, is DAGVTQSPTHLIKTRGQQVTLRCSPISGHKSVSWYQQVLGQGPQFIFQYYEKEERGRGNFPDRFSARQFPNYSSELNVNALLLGDSALYLCASSFGRGYEQYFGPGTRLTVT.

The chain carries TRBV5-1 and TRBJ1-1; 7 positions agree with TRBD1. This CDR3 region has 14 residues. V lost 5 bases, J lost 1 base, and 5 bases stayed unmatched. Germline V gene lookup returns CDR1 SGHRS and CDR2 YFSETQ. The CDR3 loop is CASSPYRGNTEAFF. As DNA, the CDR3 is TGCGCCAGCAGTCCTTACAGGGGGAACACTGAAGCTTTCTTT.

The DNA of the CDR3 is TGTGCCAGCAGCTCCACGCGGGATCAGCCCCAGCATTTT. Translated, it gives CASSSTRDQPQHF. The rearrangement joins TRBV7-7 to TRBJ1-5; D not resolved. Germline CDR1 is SSHAT and CDR2 is FNYEAQ (reference sequence). Trimming pared 4 bases from V and 5 bases from J, leaving 9 bases between. The CDR3 loop spans 13 amino acids.

The gene calls are TRBV5-6 and TRBJ1-1; D might be TRBD1 (6 bases). Germline V CDR1 and CDR2: SGHDT, YYEEEE. This CDR3 is 13 amino acids long. V dropped 4 bases and J dropped 3 bases, with 10 bases sitting between them. CDR3 residues: CASSPTGYTEAFF. In nucleotides, the CDR3 is TGTGCCAGCAGCCCTACAGGGTACACTGAAGCTTTCTTT.

V usage is TRBV7-9 and J usage is TRBJ2-7; TRBD1 is a possible D gene (6 bases). The CDR3 length is 14 residues. V lost 7 bases and J 4 bases, leaving 17 bases between the germline ends. CDR1 is SEHNR and CDR2 is FQNEAQ in the germline V gene (reference sequence). CDR3 region: CASTELRGGYEQYF. CDR3 DNA: TGTGCCAGCACCGAACTCCGAGGGGGTTACGAGCAGTACTTC.

This clone showed up just once. The chain employs TRBV11-3 and TRBJ1-3; the D gene is possibly TRBD1 (5 bases). Trimming left V 0 bases short and J 0 bases short, with 9 bases between. Germline assignment: CDR1 SGHNT and CDR2 YENEEA. The CDR3 extends over 16 amino acids. Here the CDR3 DNA reads TGTGCCAGCAGCTTAGATGGCGGGGGCTCTGGAAACACCATATATTTT. Its translation is CASSLDGGGSGNTIYF.

This chain uses TRBV10-2 with TRBJ2-1; 8 bases map to TRBD2. Germline CDR1 reads WSHSY; CDR2 reads SAAADI. Trimming cost V 4 bases and J 4 bases; bases outside gene matches: 3. The CDR3 consists of 14 residues. The CDR3 spells CASSAGGAYNEQFF. CDR3 nucleotide sequence: TGCGCCAGCAGTGCCGGGGGGGCTTACAATGAGCAGTTCTTC.

This chain uses TRBV19 with TRBJ1-2, with 12 bases that match TRBD1. The CDR3 covers 16 residues. V was clipped by 7 bases and J by 8 bases; unmatched bases: 14. Germline V gene sequence: CDR1 LNHDA, CDR2 SQIVND (reference sequence). CDR3 sequence: CASISRRGQGAWGYTF. The CDR3 DNA reads as TGTGCCAGTATCTCTAGGCGGGGACAGGGGGCTTGGGGCTACACCTTC.

The CDR3 DNA reads as TGTGCCAGCTCCCCTACAAGGGACAGGGCCGGGGCCAACGTCCTGACTTTC. As protein: CASSPTRDRAGANVLTF. J is TRBJ2-6 and V is TRBV18, with 9 positions matching TRBD1. V gave up 6 bases and J gave up 4 bases; unmatched junction bases: 10. The CDR3 contains 17 residues. Per the germline V gene, CDR1 is KGHSH and CDR2 is LQKENI.

The CDR3 spells CATSREDRGEETQYF. CDR3 in DNA: TGTGCCACCAGCAGAGAGGACAGGGGTGAAGAGACCCAGTACTTC. The V and J genes are TRBV15 and TRBJ2-5; 9 bases are shared with TRBD1. Trimming took 0 bases from V and 3 from J; bases not matched to a gene: 2. The germline CDR1 and CDR2 sequences are LNHNV and YYDKDF (reference sequence). CDR3 length equals 15 residues. The whole variable domain, remainder taken from reference TRBV15 and TRBJ2-5, is DAMVIQNPRYQVTQFGKPVTLSCSQTLNHNVMYWYQQKSSQAPKLLFHYYDKDFNNEADTPDNFQSRRPNTSFCFLDIRSPGLGDTAMYLCATSREDRGEETQYFGPGTRLLVL.

The V gene is TRBV4-1, the J gene TRBJ2-7; D ambiguous. Trimming removed 3 bases at V and 7 bases at J, with 10 bases between. The CDR3 has 12 residues. The germline gives CDR1 MGHRA, CDR2 YSYEKL. CDR3 region: CASSQRSEEQYF. The CDR3 DNA sequence: TGCGCCAGCAGCCAGCGCTCTGAGGAGCAGTACTTC.

The chain employs TRBV7-2 and TRBJ2-5; TRBD2 aligns across 14 bases. Trimming at V came to 4 bases and at J to 5 bases, leaving 9 bases not matched to a gene. This CDR3 has 17 residues. CDR1 is SGHTA and CDR2 is FQGNSA in the germline V gene. The DNA of the CDR3 is TGTGCCAGCAGCTCCGCCGGACTAGCGGGGGGCCGGGAGACCCAGTACTTC. Protein product: CASSSAGLAGGRETQYF.

This chain joins TRBV28 and TRBJ1-5; TRBD1 agrees at 9 bases. Per germline, CDR1 MDHEN and CDR2 SYDVKM. The CDR3 spans 15 residues. V was clipped by 3 bases and J by 5 bases; unmatched bases: 5. The CDR3 reads CASSFPGTGHQPQHF. Here the CDR3 DNA reads TGTGCCAGCAGTTTCCCTGGGACAGGGCATCAGCCCCAGCATTTT.

V gene TRBV14 combines with J gene TRBJ2-2; no definite D call. The CDR3 sequence is 15 residues long. Trimming stripped 6 bases from V and 4 bases from J, with 15 bases between. The germline CDR1 and CDR2 sequences are SGHDN and FVKESK. The CDR3 region is CASRHTMNVTGELFF. CDR3 DNA: TGTGCCAGCAGACACACCATGAACGTCACCGGGGAGCTGTTTTTT.

This clone was seen once. CDR3 sequence: CASSRRGQGAGNSPLHF. The DNA for the CDR3 is TGTGCCAGCAGTCGGCGGGGACAGGGGGCGGGTAATTCACCCCTCCACTTT. J is TRBJ1-6 and V is TRBV27; 12 nucleotides match TRBD1. The CDR3 loop spans 17 amino acids. CDR1 and CDR2 from the germline V gene are MNHEY and SMNVEV (reference sequence). V trimming: 5 bases; J trimming: 6 bases; junction bases outside the gene matches: 8.

This clone occurred once. The V call is TRBV27, the J call TRBJ1-3; D is perhaps TRBD1 (5 bases). Germline CDR1 and CDR2: MNHEY and SMNVEV (reference sequence). The CDR3 loop spans 14 amino acids. V dropped 5 bases and J dropped 3 bases, with 11 bases sitting between them. The CDR3, as DNA: TGTGCCAGCAGTCTCAGGGTTGGTGGAAACACCATATATTTT. Its translation: CASSLRVGGNTIYF.

The chain combines TRBV9 with TRBJ2-5, with 10 bases fitting TRBD2. CDR3 length: 16 residues. Germline V gives CDR1 SGDLS, CDR2 YYNGEE. The ends lost 0 bases at V and 4 bases at J; junction bases unmatched: 6. CDR3 sequence: CASSVGASGGLETQYF. Here the CDR3 DNA reads TGTGCCAGCAGCGTAGGGGCTAGCGGGGGTTTAGAGACCCAGTACTTC. Based on the CDR3 plus reference TRBV9 and TRBJ2-5, the full variable domain is DSGVTQTPKHLITATGQRVTLRCSPRSGDLSVYWYQQSLDQGLQFLIQYYNGEERAKGNILERFSAQQFPDLHSELNLSSLELGDSALYFCASSVGASGGLETQYFGPGTRLLVL.

CDR3: CASSLTGQDSGNTIYF. CDR3 nucleotides: TGTGCCAGCAGCTTAACCGGACAAGACTCTGGAAACACCATATATTTT. This sequence joins TRBV7-8 and TRBJ1-3; TRBD1 might be the D (5 bases). V was clipped by 2 bases and J by 0 bases, with 11 bases between them. Germline assignment: CDR1 SGHVS and CDR2 FQNEAQ. The CDR3 consists of 16 residues. Full variable domain (missing parts from reference TRBV7-8 and TRBJ1-3): GAGVSQSPRYKVAKRGQDVALRCDPISGHVSLFWYQQALGQGPEFLTYFQNEAQLDKSGLPSDRFFAERPEGSVSTLKIQRTQQEDSAVYLCASSLTGQDSGNTIYFGEGSWLTVV.

The chain joins TRBV15 to TRBJ2-4, with TRBD1 matching over 11 bases. The CDR3 extends over 16 amino acids. The germline V gene encodes CDR1 LNHNV and CDR2 YYDKDF (reference sequence). Unmatched junction bases numbered 4, after V lost 0 bases and J lost 6 bases. DNA for the CDR3: TGTGCCACCAGCAGAGATCGGGACAGGGGGAGAAACATTCAGTACTTC. It is translated as CATSRDRDRGRNIQYF.

The genes are TRBV14 and TRBJ1-6, with D unclear. Germline V gene sequence: CDR1 SGHDN, CDR2 FVKESK. The CDR3 totals 17 residues. V lost 6 bases and J lost 10, with 25 bases in between. CDR3 sequence reads: CASSLSGGQRFGSPLHF. The CDR3 DNA follows: TGTGCCAGCAGTCTAAGCGGCGGGCAGCGCTTTGGGTCACCCCTCCACTTT.

This sequence joins TRBV6-6 and TRBJ1-5; D gene uncertain. Trimming left V 6 bases short and J 2 bases short, with 11 bases between. This CDR3 region has 14 residues. The V gene's germline CDR1 is MNHNY and CDR2 SVGAGI (reference sequence). The CDR3 region is CASSLFQGNQPQHF. CDR3 nucleotide sequence: TGTGCCAGCAGCCTATTCCAGGGCAATCAGCCCCAGCATTTT.

This sequence joins TRBV19 and TRBJ2-7; 10 nucleotides line up with TRBD1. Trimming cost V 5 bases and J 1 base; bases outside gene matches: 5. Looked up from germline, CDR1 is LNHDA and CDR2 is SQIVND (reference sequence). The CDR3 sequence is 15 residues long. The DNA of the CDR3 is TGTGCCAGTAGTTCTTGGACAGGGGGGTCCTACGAGCAGTACTTC. Amino acids: CASSSWTGGSYEQYF.

The rearrangement joins TRBV5-1 to TRBJ1-1, with D maybe TRBD1 (6 bases). The germline V and J ends were trimmed by 7 bases and 0 bases, with 13 bases remaining between them. From germline, CDR1 is SGHRS and CDR2 YFSETQ. The CDR3 runs to 14 residues. The CDR3 spells CASSDSPMNTEAFF. The CDR3 DNA reads as TGCGCCAGCTCGGACAGTCCCATGAACACTGAAGCTTTCTTT.

The V call is TRBV5-8, the J call TRBJ1-2; TRBD1 agrees at 7 bases. The CDR3 runs to 14 residues. Trimming took 8 bases from V and 1 from J; bases not matched to a gene: 8. Germline V gene data show CDR1 as SGHTS and CDR2 as YDEGEE. CDR3 in amino acids: CASSWTGINYGYTF. CDR3 bases: TGTGCCAGTTCCTGGACAGGCATTAACTATGGCTACACCTTC.

The CDR3 spells CASSLEGGGRSEAFF. The CDR3 DNA sequence: TGCGCCAGCAGCTTGGAGGGAGGGGGTCGTTCGGAAGCTTTCTTT. V usage is TRBV5-1 and J usage is TRBJ1-1, with a possible D match to TRBD1 (6 bases). Trimming took 0 bases from V and 8 from J, leaving 17 bases between them. The CDR3 consists of 15 residues. Germline CDR1 and CDR2: SGHRS and YFSETQ.

In this sample, this clone turned up a few times. The chain recombines TRBV27 with TRBJ1-2, with 8 nucleotides matching TRBD1. V lost 5 bases and J lost 8; bases outside the gene matches: 13. CDR1 is MNHEY, CDR2 SMNVEV, per germline (reference sequence). The CDR3 covers 15 residues. CDR3 bases: TGTGCCAGCAGTCCGTTGGGGCTACAGGGGGGCGGCTACACCTTC. Its protein is CASSPLGLQGGGYTF.

The V and J genes are TRBV9 and TRBJ2-5, with TRBD1 matching 9 bases. CDR1 SGDLS and CDR2 YYNGEE come from the germline V gene. CDR3 length equals 15 residues. The ends lost 3 bases at V and 5 bases at J; junction bases unmatched: 8. CDR3 region: CASSASGTGRETQYF. The CDR3 nucleotides read TGTGCCAGCAGCGCCTCCGGGACAGGGAGGGAGACCCAGTACTTC.

The chain couples TRBV5-4 to TRBJ2-1; D is unclear. The germline V gene encodes CDR1 SGHNT and CDR2 YYREEE (reference sequence). The CDR3 covers 16 residues. Trimming stripped 2 bases from V and 3 bases from J, with 15 bases between. The CDR3: CASSLVTRPSYNEQFF. The CDR3 DNA reads as TGTGCCAGCAGCTTAGTAACTCGGCCTAGCTACAATGAGCAGTTCTTC.